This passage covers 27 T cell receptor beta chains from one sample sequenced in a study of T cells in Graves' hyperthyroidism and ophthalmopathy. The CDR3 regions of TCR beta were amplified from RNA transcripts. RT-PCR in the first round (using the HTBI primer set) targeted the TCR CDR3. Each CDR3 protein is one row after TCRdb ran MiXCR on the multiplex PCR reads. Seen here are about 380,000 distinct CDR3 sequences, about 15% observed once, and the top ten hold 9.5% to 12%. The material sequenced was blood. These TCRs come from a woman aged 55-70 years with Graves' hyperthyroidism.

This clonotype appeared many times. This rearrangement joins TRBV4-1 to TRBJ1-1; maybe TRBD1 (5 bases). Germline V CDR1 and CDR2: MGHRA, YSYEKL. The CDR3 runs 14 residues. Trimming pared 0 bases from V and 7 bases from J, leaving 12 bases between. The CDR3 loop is CASSQDRRGYEAFF. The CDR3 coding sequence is TGCGCCAGCAGCCAAGATCGAAGGGGCTATGAAGCTTTCTTT.

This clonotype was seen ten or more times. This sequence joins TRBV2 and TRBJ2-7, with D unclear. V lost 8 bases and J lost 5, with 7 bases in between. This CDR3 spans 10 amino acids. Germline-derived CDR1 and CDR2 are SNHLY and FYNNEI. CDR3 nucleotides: TGTGCCAGCGGAAGAAACGAGCAGTACTTC. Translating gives CASGRNEQYF.

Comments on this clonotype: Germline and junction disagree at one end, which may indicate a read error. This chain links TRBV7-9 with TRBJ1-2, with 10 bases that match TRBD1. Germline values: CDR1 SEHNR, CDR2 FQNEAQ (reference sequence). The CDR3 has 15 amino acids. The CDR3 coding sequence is TGTACCAGCAGCGCGCCGGACAGGGGGAGTATGGGCTACACCTTC. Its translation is CTSSAPDRGSMGYTF. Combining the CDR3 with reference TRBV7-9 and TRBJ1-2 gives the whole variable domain DTGVSQNPRHKITKRGQNVTFRCDPISEHNRLYWYRQTLGQGPEFLTYFQNEAQLEKSRLLSDRFSAERPKGSFSTLEIQRTEQGDSAMYLCTSSAPDRGSMGYTFGSGTRLTVV.

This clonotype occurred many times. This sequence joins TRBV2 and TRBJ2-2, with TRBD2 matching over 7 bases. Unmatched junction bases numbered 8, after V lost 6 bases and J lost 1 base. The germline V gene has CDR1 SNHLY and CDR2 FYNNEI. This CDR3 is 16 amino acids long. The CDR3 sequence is CASSAASGKNTGELFF. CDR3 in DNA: TGTGCCAGCAGCGCTGCAAGCGGGAAGAACACCGGGGAGCTGTTTTTT.

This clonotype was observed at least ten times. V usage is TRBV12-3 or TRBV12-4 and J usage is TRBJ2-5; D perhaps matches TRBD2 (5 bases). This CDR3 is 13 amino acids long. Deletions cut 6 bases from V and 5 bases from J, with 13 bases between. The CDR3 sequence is CASRILDRETQYF. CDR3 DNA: TGTGCCAGCAGGATACTAGACCGGGAGACCCAGTACTTC.

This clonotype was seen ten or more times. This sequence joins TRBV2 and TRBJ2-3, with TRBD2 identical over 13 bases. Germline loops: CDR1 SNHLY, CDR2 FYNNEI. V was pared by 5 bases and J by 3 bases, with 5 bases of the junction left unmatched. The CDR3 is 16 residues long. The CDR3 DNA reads TGTGCCAGCAGTTCAGGACTAGCGGGAGATACAGATACGCAGTATTTT. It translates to CASSSGLAGDTDTQYF.

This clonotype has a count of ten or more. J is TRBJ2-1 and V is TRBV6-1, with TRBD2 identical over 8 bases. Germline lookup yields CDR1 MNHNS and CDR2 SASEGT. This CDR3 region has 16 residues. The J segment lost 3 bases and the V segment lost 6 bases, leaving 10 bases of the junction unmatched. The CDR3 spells CASSRGSGVFYNEQFF. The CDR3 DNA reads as TGTGCCAGCAGCAGGGGTAGCGGGGTCTTCTACAATGAGCAGTTCTTC.

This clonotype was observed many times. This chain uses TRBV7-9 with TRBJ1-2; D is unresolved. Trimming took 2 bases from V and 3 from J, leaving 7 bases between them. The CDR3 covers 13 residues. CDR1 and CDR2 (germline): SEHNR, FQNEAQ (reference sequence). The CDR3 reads CASSLNPHYGYTF. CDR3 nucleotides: TGTGCCAGCAGCTTAAACCCCCACTATGGCTACACCTTC.

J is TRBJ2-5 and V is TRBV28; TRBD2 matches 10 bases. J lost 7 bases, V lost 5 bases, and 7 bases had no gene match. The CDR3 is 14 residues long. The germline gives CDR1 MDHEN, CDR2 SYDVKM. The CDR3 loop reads CASSRAGGDRTQYF. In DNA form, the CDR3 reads TGTGCCAGCAGTCGAGCGGGAGGGGACAGGACCCAGTACTTC.

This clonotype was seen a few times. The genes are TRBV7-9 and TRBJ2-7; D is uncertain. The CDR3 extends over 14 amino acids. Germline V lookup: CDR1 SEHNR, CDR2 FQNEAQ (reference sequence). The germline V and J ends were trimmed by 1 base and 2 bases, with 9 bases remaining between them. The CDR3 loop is CASSLDQSPYEQYF. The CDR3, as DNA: TGTGCCAGCAGCTTAGATCAGAGCCCCTACGAGCAGTACTTC.

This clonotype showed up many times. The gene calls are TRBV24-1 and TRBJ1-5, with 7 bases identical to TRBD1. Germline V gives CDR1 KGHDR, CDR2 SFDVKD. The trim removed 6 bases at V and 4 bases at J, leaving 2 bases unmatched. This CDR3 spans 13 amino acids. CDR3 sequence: CATSKGANQPQHF. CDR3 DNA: TGTGCCACCAGTAAGGGGGCGAATCAGCCCCAGCATTTT.

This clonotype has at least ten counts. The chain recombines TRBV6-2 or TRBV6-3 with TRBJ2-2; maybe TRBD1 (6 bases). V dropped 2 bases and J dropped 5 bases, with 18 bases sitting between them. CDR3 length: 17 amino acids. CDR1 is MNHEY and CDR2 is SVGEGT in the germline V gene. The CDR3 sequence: CASSYPVQGARTGELFF. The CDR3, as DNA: TGTGCCAGCAGTTACCCGGTACAGGGAGCGCGAACCGGGGAGCTGTTTTTT.

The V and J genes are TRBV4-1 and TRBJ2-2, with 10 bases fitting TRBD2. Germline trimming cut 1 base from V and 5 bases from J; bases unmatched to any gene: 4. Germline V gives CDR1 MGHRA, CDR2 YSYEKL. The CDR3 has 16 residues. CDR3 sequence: CASSQGAGGRTGELFF. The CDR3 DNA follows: TGCGCCAGCAGCCAAGGAGCGGGGGGGAGGACCGGGGAGCTGTTTTTT.

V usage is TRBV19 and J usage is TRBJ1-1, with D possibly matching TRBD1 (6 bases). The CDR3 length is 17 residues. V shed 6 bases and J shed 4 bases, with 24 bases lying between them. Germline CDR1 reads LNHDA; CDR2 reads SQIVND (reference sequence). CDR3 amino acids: CASRDLGTAGGGTEAFF. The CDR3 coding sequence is TGTGCCAGTAGGGACCTAGGAACGGCGGGGGGCGGCACTGAAGCTTTCTTT.

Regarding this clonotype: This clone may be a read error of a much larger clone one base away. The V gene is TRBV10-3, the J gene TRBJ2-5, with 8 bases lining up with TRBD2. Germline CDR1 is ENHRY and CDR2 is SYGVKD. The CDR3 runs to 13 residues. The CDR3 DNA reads TGTGCCACCAGTGAGCGGGAGAGAGAGACCCAGTACTTC. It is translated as CATSERERETQYF.

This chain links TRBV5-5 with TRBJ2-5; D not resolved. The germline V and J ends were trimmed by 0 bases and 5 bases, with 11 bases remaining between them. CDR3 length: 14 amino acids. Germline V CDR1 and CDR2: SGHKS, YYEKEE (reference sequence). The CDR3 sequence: CASSLGVTTETQYF. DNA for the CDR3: TGTGCCAGCAGCTTGGGGGTGACGACGGAGACCCAGTACTTC.

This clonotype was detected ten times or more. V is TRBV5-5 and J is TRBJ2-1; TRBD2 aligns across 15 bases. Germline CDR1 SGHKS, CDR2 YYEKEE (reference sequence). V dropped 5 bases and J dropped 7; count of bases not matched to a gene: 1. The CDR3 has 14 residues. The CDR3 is CASRGLAGGNEQFF. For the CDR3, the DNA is TGTGCCAGCAGAGGACTAGCGGGGGGGAATGAGCAGTTCTTC.

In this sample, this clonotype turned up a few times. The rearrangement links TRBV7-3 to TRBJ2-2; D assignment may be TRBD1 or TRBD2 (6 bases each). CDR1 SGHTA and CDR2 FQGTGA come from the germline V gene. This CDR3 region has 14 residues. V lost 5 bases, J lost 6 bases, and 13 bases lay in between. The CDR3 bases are TGTGCCAGCAGCAAAGGAGGGGGAGCCGGGGAGCTGTTTTTT. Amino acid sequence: CASSKGGGAGELFF.

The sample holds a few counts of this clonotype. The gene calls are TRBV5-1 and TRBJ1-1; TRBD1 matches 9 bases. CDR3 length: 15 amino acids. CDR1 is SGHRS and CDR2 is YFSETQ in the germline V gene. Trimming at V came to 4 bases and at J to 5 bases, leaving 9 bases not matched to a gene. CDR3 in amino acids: CASSRGTGSVTEAFF. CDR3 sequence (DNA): TGCGCCAGCAGCCGAGGGACAGGGTCGGTGACTGAAGCTTTCTTT.

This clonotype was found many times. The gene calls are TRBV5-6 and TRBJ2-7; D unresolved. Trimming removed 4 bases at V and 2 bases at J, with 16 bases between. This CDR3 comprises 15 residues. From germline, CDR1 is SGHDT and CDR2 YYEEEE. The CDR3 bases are TGTGCCAGCAGCCGAATTAGACTGGCAACCTACGAGCAGTACTTC. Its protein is CASSRIRLATYEQYF.

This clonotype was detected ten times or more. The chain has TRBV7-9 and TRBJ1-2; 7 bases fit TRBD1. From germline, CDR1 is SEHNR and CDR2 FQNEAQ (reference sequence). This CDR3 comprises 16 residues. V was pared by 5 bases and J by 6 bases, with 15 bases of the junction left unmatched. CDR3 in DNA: TGTGCCAGCAGCAAAGGGGGCGGGGCTCTCTACCATGGCTACACCTTC. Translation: CASSKGGGALYHGYTF.

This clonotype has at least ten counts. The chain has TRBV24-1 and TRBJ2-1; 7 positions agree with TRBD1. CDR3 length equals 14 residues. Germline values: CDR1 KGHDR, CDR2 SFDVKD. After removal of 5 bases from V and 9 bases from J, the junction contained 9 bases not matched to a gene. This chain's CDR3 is CATSGQKQGSEQFF. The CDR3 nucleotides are TGTGCCACCAGTGGTCAAAAACAGGGGAGTGAGCAGTTCTTC.

This CDR3 is CASSQVMEYNYGYTF. CDR3 nucleotide sequence: TGTGCCAGCAGCCAAGTAATGGAGTACAACTATGGCTACACCTTC. This chain links TRBV4-2 with TRBJ1-2, with D uncertain. The V end lost 1 base, the J end lost 2 bases, and 11 bases lay between the germline ends. CDR3 length equals 15 residues. CDR1 LGHNA and CDR2 YNFKEQ come from the germline V gene.

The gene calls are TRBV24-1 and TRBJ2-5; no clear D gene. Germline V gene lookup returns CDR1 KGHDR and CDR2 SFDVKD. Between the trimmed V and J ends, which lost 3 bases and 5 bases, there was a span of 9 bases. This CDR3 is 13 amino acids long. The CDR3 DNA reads TGTGCCACCAGTGATGGCTACGGGGAGACCCAGTACTTC. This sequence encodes CATSDGYGETQYF.

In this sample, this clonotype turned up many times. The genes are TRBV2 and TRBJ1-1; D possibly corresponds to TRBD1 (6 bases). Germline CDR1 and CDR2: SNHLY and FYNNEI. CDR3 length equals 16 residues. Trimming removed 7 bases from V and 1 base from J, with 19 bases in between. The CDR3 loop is CASTKGGGGRNTEAFF. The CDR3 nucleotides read TGTGCCAGCACCAAGGGAGGGGGGGGTAGGAACACTGAAGCTTTCTTT.

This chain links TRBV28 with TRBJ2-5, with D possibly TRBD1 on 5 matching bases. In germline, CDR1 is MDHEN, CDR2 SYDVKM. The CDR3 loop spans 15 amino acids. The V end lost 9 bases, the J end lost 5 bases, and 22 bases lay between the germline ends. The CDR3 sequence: CASCRTPNEGETQYF. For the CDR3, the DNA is TGTGCCAGTTGCCGGACACCCAACGAAGGGGAGACCCAGTACTTC.

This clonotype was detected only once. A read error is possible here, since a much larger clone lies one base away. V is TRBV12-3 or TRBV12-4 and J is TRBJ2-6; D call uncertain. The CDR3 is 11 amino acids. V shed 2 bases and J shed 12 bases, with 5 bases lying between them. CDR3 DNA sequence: TGTGCCAGCAGTTTACACGGCGTCCTGACTTTC. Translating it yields CASSLHGVLTF.